The present T cell receptor beta chain was sequenced within a study of CD8 T cells in ankylosing spondylitis. Findings and caveats of the study: Previous work reported some of these motif variants in the synovial fluid and blood of reactive arthritis. Fewer than ten highly homologous variants made up a TCR beta motif, and this motif appeared characteristic of ankylosing spondylitis blood. Significant enrichment of disease-linked clones was reportedly seen in matched ankylosing spondylitis synovial fluid.

TCRdb reprocessed the 5' RACE reads with MiXCR, giving one entry per CDR3 protein. The table has fewer than 250,000 distinct CDR3 sequences, 18% seen once. This clonotype was recorded a few times. The antigen is undetermined. Sequenced sample: blood, either unsorted or a sorted T cell fraction (not recorded which). The sequence was collected from a male donor with ankylosing spondylitis.

DNA for the CDR3: TGCGCCAGCAGCCACCTTGACTCGATTCCCCACGAGCAGTACTTC. Encoded protein: CASSHLDSIPHEQYF. The chain combines TRBV4-1 with TRBJ2-7; D not certain. V lost 3 bases to trimming and J lost 5 bases, with 17 bases between them. This CDR3 spans 15 amino acids. Germline CDR1 MGHRA, CDR2 YSYEKL.